These 2 T cell receptor beta chains share one sample of origin, sequenced in a study of identical twins. MiXCR, run by TCRdb on the 5' RACE reads, gives a single entry per CDR3 protein. The repertoire has hundreds of thousands of distinct CDR3 sequences, roughly 6% of them found once; the top ten carry 1.5% to 2%. The sample was naive T cells sorted from blood. Receptors were obtained from a man aged 18 to 35 in good health.

This clonotype has a count of ten or more. The CDR3 here is CASSGQGNNQPQHF. The DNA of the CDR3 is TGTGCCAGCAGCGGACAGGGGAATAATCAGCCCCAGCATTTT. The genes are TRBV9 and TRBJ1-5, with 8 nucleotides matching TRBD1. The CDR3 loop spans 14 amino acids. V lost 3 bases to trimming and J lost 4 bases; unmatched junction nucleotides: 3. CDR1 is SGDLS, CDR2 YYNGEE, per germline.

The table lists this clonotype with many counts. The V gene is TRBV7-9, the J gene TRBJ2-1; TRBD1 is a possible D gene (5 bases). CDR3 length equals 14 residues. CDR1 and CDR2 from the germline V gene are SEHNR and FQNEAQ (reference sequence). V lost 4 bases, J lost 5 bases, and 12 bases lay in between. CDR3 nucleotide sequence: TGTGCCAGCAGCTCCCAGGGCAGGGACAATGAGCAGTTCTTC. As protein: CASSSQGRDNEQFF.